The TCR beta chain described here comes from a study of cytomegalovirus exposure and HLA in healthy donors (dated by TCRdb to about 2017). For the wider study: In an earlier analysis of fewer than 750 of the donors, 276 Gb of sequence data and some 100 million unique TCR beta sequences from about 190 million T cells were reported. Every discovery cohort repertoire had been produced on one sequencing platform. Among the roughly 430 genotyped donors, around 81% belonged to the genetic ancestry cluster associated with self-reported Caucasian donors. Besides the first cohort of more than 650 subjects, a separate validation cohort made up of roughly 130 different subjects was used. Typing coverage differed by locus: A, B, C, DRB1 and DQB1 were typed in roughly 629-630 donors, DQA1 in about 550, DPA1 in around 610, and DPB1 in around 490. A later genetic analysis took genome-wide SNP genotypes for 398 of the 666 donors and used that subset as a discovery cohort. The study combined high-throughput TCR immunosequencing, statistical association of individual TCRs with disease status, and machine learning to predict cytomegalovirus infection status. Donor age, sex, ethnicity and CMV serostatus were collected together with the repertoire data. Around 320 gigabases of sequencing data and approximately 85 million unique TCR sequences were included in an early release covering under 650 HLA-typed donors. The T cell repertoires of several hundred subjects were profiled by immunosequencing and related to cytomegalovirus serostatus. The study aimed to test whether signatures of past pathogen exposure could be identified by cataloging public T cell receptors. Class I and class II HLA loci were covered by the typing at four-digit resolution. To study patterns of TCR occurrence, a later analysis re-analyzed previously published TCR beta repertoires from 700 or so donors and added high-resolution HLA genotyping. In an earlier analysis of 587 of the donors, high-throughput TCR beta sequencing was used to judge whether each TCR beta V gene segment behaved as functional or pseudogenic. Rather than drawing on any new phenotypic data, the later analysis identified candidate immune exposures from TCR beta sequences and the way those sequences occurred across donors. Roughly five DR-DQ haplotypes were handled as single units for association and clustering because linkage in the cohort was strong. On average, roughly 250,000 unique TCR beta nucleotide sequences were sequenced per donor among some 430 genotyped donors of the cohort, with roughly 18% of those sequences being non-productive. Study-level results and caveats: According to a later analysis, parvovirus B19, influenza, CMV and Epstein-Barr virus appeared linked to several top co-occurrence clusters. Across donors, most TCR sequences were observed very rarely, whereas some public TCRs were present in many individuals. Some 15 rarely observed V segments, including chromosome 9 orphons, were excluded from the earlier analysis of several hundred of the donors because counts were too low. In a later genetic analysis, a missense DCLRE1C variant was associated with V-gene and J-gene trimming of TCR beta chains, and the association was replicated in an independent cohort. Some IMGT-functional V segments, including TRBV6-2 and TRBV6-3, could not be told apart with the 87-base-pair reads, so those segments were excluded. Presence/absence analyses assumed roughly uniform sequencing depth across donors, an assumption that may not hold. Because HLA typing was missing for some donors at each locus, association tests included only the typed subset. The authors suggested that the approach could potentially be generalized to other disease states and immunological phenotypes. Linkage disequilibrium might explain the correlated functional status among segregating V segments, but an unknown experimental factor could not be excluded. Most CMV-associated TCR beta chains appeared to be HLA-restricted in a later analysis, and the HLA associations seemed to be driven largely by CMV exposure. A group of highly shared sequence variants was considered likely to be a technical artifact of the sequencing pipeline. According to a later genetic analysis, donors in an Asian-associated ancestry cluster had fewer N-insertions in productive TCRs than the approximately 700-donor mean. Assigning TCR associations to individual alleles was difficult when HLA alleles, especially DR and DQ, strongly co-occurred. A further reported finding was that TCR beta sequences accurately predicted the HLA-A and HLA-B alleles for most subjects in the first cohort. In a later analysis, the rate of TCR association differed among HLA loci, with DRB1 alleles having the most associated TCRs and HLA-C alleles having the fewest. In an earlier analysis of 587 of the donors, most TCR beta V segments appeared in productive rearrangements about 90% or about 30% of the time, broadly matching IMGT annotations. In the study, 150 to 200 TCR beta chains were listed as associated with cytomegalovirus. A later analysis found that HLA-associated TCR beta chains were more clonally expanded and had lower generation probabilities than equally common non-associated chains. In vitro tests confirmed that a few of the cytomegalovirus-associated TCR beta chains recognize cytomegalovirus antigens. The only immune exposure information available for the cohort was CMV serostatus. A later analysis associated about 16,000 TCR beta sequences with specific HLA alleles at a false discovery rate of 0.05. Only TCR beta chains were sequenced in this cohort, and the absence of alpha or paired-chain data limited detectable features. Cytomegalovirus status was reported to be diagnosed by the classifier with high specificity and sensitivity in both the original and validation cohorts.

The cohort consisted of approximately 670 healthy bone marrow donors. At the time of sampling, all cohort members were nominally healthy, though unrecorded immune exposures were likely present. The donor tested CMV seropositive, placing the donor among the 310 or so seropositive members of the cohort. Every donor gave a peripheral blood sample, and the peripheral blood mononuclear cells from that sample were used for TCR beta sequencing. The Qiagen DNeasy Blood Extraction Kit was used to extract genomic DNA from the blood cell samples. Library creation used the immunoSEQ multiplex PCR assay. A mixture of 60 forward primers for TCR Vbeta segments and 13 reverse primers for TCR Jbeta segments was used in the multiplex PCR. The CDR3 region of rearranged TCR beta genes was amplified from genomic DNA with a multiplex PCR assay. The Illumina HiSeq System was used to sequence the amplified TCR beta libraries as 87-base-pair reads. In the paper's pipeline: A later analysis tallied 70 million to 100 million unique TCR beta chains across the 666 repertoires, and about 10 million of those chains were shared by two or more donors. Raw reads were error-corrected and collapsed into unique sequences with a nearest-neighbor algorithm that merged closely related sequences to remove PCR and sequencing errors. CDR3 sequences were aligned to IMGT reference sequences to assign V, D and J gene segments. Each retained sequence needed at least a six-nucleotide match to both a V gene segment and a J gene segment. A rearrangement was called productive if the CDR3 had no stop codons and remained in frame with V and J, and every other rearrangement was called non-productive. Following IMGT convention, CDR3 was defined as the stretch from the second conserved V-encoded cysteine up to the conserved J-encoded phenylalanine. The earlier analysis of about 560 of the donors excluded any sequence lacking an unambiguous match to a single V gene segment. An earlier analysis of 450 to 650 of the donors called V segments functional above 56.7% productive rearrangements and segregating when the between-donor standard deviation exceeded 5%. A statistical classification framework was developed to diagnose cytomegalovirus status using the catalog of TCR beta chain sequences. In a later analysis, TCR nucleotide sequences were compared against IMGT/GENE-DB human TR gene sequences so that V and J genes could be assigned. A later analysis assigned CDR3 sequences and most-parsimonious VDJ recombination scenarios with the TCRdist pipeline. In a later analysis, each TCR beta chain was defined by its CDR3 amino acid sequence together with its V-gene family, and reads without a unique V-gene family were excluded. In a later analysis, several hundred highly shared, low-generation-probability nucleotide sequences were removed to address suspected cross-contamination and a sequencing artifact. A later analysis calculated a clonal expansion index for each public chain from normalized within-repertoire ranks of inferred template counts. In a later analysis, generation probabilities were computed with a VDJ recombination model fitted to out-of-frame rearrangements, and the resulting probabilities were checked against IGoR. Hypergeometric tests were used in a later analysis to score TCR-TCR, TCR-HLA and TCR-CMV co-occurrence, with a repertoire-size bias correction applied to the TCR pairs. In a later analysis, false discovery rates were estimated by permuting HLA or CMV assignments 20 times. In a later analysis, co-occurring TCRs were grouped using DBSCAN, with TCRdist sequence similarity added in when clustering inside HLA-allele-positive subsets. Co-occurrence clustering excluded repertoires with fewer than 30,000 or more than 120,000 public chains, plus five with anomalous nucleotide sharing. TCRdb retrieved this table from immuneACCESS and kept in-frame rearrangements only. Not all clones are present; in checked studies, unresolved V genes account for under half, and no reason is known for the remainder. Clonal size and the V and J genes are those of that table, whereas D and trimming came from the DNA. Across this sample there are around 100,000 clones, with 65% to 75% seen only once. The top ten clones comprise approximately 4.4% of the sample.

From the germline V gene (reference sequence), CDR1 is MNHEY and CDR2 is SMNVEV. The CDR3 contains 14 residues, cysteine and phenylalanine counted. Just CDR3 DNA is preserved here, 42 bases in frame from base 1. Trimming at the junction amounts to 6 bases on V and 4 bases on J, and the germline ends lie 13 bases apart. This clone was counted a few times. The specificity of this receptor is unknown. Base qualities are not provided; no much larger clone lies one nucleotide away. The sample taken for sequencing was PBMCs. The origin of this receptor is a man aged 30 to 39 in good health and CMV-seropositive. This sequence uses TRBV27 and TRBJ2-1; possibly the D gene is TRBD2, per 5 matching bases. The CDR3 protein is CASRSRPGYNEQFF. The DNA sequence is TGTGCCAGCAGATCCCGACCGGGATACAATGAGCAGTTCTTC.